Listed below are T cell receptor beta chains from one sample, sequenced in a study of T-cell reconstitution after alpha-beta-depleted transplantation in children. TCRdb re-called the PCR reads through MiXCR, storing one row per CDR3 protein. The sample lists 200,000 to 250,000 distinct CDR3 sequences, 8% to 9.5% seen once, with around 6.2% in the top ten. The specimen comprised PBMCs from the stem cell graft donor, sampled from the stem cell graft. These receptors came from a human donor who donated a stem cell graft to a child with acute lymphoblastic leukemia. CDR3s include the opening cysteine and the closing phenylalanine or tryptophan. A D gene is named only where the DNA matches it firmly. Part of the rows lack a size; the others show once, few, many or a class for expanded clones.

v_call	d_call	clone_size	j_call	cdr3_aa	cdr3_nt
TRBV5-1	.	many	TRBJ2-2	CASSLGAPSTGELFF	TGCGCCAGCAGCTTGGGGGCCCCTTCCACCGGGGAGCTGTTTTTT
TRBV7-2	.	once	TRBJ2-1	CASSPPLGGRLFF	TGTGCCAGCAGCCCGCCCCTTGGGGGTAGGTTGTTCTTC
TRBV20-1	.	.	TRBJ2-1	CSAIPLRGSYNEQFF	TGCAGTGCTATACCCCTCAGGGGATCCTACAATGAGCAGTTCTTC
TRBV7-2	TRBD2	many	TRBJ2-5	CASQRGSEETQYF	TGTGCCAGCCAGCGGGGGTCAGAAGAGACCCAGTACTTC
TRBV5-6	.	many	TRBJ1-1	CASSLGTHGTFF	TGTGCCAGCAGCTTAGGAACCCATGGAACTTTCTTT
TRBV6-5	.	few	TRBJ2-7	CASRPTETDSYEQYF	TGTGCCAGCAGACCGACGGAGACGGACTCCTACGAGCAGTACTTC
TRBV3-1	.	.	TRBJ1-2	CASSQPNQVQDNGYTF	TGTGCCAGCAGCCAACCCAATCAAGTTCAGGACAATGGCTACACCTTC
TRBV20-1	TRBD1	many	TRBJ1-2	CSAVRQGVNYGYTF	TGCAGTGCCGTAAGACAGGGGGTAAACTATGGCTACACCTTC
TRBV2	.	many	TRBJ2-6	CASKAGQRSGANVLTF	TGTGCCAGCAAGGCGGGACAGCGCTCTGGGGCCAACGTCCTGACTTTC
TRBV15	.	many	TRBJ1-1	CATSRAKQEAFF	TGTGCCACCAGCAGAGCCAAGCAAGAAGCTTTCTTT
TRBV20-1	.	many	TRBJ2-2	CSAREYAGPTATGELFF	TGCAGTGCTAGAGAATATGCTGGACCGACGGCCACCGGGGAGCTGTTTTTT
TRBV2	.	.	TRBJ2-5	CASRGGQTVQETQYF	TGTGCCAGCAGAGGGGGACAAACAGTACAAGAGACCCAGTACTTC
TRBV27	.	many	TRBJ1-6	CASTRRLGTSGSPLHF	TGTGCCAGTACGCGCCGTTTGGGGACCTCGGGCTCACCCCTCCACTTT
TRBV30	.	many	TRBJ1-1	CAWRLLGMNTEAFF	TGTGCCTGGAGACTTCTTGGAATGAACACTGAAGCTTTCTTT
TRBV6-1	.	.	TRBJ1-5	CASRQAAAGVHQPQHF	TGTGCCAGCAGACAAGCTGCGGCAGGGGTCCATCAGCCCCAGCATTTT
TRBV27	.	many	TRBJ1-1	CASTVGGGDTEAFF	TGTGCCAGCACCGTCGGAGGGGGAGACACTGAAGCTTTCTTT
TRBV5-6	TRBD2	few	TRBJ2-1	CASSLSRYTSGGSRSNEQFF	TGTGCCAGCAGCTTGAGTCGGTACACTAGCGGGGGTAGTCGCTCCAATGAGCAGTTCTTC
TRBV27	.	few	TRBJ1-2	CASNSHQASYGYTF	TGTGCCAGCAATTCCCACCAGGCATCCTATGGCTACACCTTC
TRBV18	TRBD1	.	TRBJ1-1	CASSPPGTGGEAFF	TGTGCCAGCTCACCACCCGGGACAGGGGGTGAAGCTTTCTTT
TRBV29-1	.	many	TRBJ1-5	CSVSSGTDSNQPQHF	TGCAGCGTTAGCAGTGGGACGGATAGCAATCAGCCCCAGCATTTT
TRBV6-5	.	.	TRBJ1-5	CASSQDHRVYGQPQHF	TGTGCCAGCAGCCAGGATCATAGGGTGTATGGGCAGCCCCAGCATTTT
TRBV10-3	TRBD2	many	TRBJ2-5	CAISDPFPGLASETQYF	TGTGCCATCAGTGACCCTTTTCCGGGACTAGCATCGGAGACCCAGTACTTC
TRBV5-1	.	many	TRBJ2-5	CASSLGQTTQETQYF	TGCGCCAGCAGCCTAGGACAGACTACCCAAGAGACCCAGTACTTC
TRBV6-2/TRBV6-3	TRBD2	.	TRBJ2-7	CASSYSAGGEQYF	TGTGCCAGCAGTTACTCAGCGGGGGGCGAGCAGTACTTC
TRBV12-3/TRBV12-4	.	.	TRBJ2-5	CASSLGTGFGGETQYF	TGTGCCAGCAGTTTAGGAACGGGGTTCGGGGGAGAGACCCAGTACTTC
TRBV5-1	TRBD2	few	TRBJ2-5	CASSGAASGGVEETQYF	TGCGCCAGCAGTGGGGCGGCTAGCGGGGGTGTAGAAGAGACCCAGTACTTC
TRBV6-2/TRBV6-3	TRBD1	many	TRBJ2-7	CASNHRLGTETYEQYF	TGTGCCAGCAACCATCGGTTGGGGACAGAGACTTACGAGCAGTACTTC
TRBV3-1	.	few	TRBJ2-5	CASSQGTVLAPYQETQYF	TGTGCCAGCAGCCAAGGCACGGTACTAGCTCCCTACCAAGAGACCCAGTACTTC
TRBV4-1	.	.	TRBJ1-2	CASSQDLPRGYTF	TGCGCCAGCAGCCAAGATCTTCCGCGAGGCTACACCTTC
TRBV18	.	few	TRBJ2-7	CASQGREDYEQYF	TGTGCCAGCCAGGGACGGGAAGACTACGAGCAGTACTTC
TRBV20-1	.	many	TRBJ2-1	CSAGGRSLGNEQFF	TGCAGTGCCGGAGGCCGGTCCCTGGGCAATGAGCAGTTCTTC
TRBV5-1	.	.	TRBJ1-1	CASSSLGEGSTEAFF	TGCGCCAGCAGCTCGTTGGGGGAGGGGAGCACTGAAGCTTTCTTT
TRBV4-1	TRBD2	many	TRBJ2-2	CASSQVPAGGFAGELFF	TGCGCCAGCAGCCAAGTCCCAGCGGGGGGTTTCGCGGGGGAGCTGTTTTTT
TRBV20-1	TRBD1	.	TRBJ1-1	CSAMGQASTFF	TGCAGTGCTATGGGACAGGCCTCGACTTTCTTT
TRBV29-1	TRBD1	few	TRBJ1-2	CSVTGTASPGYTF	TGCAGCGTTACCGGGACAGCCTCTCCTGGCTACACCTTC
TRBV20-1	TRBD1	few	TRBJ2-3	CSAILPDRGSDTQYF	TGCAGTGCTATACTACCGGACAGGGGTTCAGATACGCAGTATTTT
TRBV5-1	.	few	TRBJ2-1	CASSSSGTTYNEQFF	TGCGCCAGCAGCTCCTCCGGGACAACCTACAATGAGCAGTTCTTC
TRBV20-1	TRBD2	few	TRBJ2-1	CSARDPTSGGAYNEQFF	TGCAGTGCTAGAGATCCGACAAGCGGGGGGGCCTACAATGAGCAGTTCTTC
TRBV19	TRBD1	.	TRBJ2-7	CASSGRTGGSYEQYF	TGTGCCAGTAGTGGACGGACAGGGGGCTCCTACGAGCAGTACTTC
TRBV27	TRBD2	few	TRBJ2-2	CASSPKGGTNLHTGELFF	TGTGCCAGCAGCCCCAAGGGTGGGACTAACCTCCACACCGGGGAGCTGTTTTTT
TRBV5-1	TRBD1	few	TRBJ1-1	CASCGTVNTEAFF	TGCGCCAGCTGCGGGACAGTGAACACTGAAGCTTTCTTT
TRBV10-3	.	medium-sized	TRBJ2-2	CAIRGTANTGELFF	TGTGCCATCAGAGGGACGGCGAACACCGGGGAGCTGTTTTTT
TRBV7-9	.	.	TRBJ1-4	CASSDSTRGVDNEKLFF	TGTGCCAGCAGCGATTCCACCAGGGGCGTAGATAATGAAAAACTGTTTTTT
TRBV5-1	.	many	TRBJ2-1	CASSLTQDNEQFF	TGCGCCAGCAGCTTGACCCAAGACAATGAGCAGTTCTTC
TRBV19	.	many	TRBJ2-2	CASSMRIDTGELFF	TGTGCCAGTAGTATGCGTATAGACACCGGGGAGCTGTTTTTT
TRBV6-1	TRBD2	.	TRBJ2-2	CASRALTSGVFPGELFF	TGTGCCAGCAGGGCTCTAACTAGCGGGGTTTTCCCCGGGGAGCTGTTTTTT
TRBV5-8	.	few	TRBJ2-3	CASSFRQGLSTDTQYF	TGTGCCAGCAGCTTCCGTCAGGGGCTTAGCACAGATACGCAGTATTTT